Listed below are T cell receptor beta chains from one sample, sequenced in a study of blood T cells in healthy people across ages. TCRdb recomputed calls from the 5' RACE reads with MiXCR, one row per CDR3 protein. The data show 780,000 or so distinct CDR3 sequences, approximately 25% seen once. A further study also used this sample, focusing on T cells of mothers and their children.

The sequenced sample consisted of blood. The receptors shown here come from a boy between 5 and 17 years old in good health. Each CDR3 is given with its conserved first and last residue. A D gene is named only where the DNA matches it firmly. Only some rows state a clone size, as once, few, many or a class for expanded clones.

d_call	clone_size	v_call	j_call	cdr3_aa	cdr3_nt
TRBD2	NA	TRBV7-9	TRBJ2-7	CASSFEGLAFYEQYF	TGTGCCAGCAGCTTCGAGGGACTAGCTTTCTACGAGCAGTACTTC
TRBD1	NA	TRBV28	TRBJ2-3	CASSLGRGRQDTQYF	TGTGCCAGCAGTTTAGGCAGGGGGCGTCAAGATACGCAGTATTTT
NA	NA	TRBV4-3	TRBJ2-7	CASSQEGSFGGPIYEQYF	TGCGCCAGCAGCCAAGAAGGAAGCTTTGGGGGGCCTATCTACGAGCAGTACTTC
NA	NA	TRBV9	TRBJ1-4	CASSVGFTGIYEKLFF	TGTGCCAGCAGCGTTGGTTTTACAGGGATTTATGAAAAACTGTTTTTT
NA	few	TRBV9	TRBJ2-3	CASRGVEGTQYF	TGTGCCAGCAGAGGGGTTGAGGGAACGCAGTATTTT
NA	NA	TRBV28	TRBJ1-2	CASSLVRQQSYGYTF	TGTGCCAGCAGTTTAGTTCGACAGCAGTCGTATGGCTACACCTTC
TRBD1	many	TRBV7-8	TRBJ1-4	CASSRQGLNEKLFF	TGTGCCAGCAGCCGACAGGGGCTTAATGAAAAACTGTTTTTT
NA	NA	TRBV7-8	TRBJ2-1	CASTWGDTDNEQFF	TGTGCCAGCACCTGGGGTGACACAGACAATGAGCAGTTCTTC
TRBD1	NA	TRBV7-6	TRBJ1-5	CASSLDRGGSNQPQHF	TGTGCCAGCAGCTTAGACAGGGGTGGGAGCAATCAGCCCCAGCATTTT
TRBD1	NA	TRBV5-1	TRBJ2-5	CASSWAGTGEETQYF	TGCGCCAGCAGCTGGGCCGGGACAGGGGAGGAGACCCAGTACTTC
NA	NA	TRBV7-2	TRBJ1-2	CARWSPVDYGYTF	TGTGCCAGGTGGAGCCCGGTGGACTATGGCTACACCTTC
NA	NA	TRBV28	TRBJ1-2	CASSSYTSYGYTF	TGTGCCAGCAGTTCTTATACTAGCTATGGCTACACCTTC
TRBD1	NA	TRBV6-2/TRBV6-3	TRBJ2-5	CASSTNRDSWEQYF	TGTGCCAGCAGTACCAATAGGGACAGTTGGGAGCAGTACTTC
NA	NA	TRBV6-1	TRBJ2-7	CASSPLYSGTLAVYEQYF	TGTGCCAGCAGTCCTTTATACTCCGGGACACTGGCCGTCTACGAGCAGTACTTC
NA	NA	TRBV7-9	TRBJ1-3	CASSPPQGNTIYF	TGTGCCAGCAGCCCCCCGCAGGGAAACACCATATATTTT
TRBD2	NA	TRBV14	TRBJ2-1	CASSQPLAGPYNEQFF	TGTGCCAGCAGCCAACCCCTAGCGGGACCTTACAATGAGCAGTTCTTC
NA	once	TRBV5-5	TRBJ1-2	CATGSRTPSANYGYTF	TGTGCCACCGGCTCTAGAACACCATCCGCTAACTATGGCTACACCTTC
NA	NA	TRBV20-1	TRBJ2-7	CSASDRVHEQYF	TGCAGTGCTAGTGACCGGGTCCACGAGCAGTACTTC
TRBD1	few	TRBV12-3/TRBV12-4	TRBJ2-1	CASRESGGKSNEQFF	TGTGCCAGCAGGGAGTCAGGGGGCAAATCGAATGAGCAGTTCTTC
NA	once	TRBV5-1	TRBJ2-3	CASSLAKGSPHTQYF	TGCGCCAGCAGCTTGGCCAAAGGTTCCCCACATACGCAGTATTTT
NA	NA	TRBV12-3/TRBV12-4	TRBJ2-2	CASRPPQNTGELFF	TGTGCCAGCAGACCTCCCCAAAACACCGGGGAGCTGTTTTTT
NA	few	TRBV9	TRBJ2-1	CASSGVAYNEQFF	TGTGCCAGCAGCGGGGTCGCCTACAATGAGCAGTTCTTC
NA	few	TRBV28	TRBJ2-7	CASSLMGTAGNEQYF	TGTGCCAGCAGTTTAATGGGCACCGCGGGGAACGAGCAGTACTTC
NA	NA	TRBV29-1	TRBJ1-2	CSVESRGAYGYTF	TGCAGCGTTGAATCCAGGGGAGCCTATGGCTACACCTTC
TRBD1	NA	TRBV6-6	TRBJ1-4	CASSLQGARVEKLFF	TGTGCCAGCAGTCTACAGGGGGCTCGGGTTGAAAAACTGTTTTTT
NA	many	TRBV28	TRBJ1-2	CASSLSGTFYGYTF	TGTGCCAGCAGTTTATCCGGGACGTTCTATGGCTACACCTTC
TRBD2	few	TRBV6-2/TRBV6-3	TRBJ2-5	CASRLGGLQETQYF	TGTGCCAGCAGGCTGGGGGGGTTACAAGAGACCCAGTACTTC
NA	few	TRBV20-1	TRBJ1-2	CSARDSDRGVYGYTF	TGCAGTGCTAGAGATTCCGACAGAGGTGTCTATGGCTACACCTTC
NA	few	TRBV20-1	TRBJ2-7	CSASHPEWYYEQYF	TGCAGTGCTAGTCACCCGGAATGGTACTACGAGCAGTACTTC
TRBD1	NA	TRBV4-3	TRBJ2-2	CASSQDPDRDTGELFF	TGCGCCAGCAGCCAAGATCCGGACAGGGACACCGGGGAGCTGTTTTTT
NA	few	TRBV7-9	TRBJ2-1	CASSLAGVVRGEQFF	TGTGCCAGCAGCTTAGCGGGAGTAGTGAGAGGTGAGCAGTTCTTC
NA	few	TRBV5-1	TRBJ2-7	CASSSAGAGEQYF	TGCGCCAGCAGCTCGGCAGGGGCGGGGGAGCAGTACTTC
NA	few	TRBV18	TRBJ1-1	CASSPHPGTRNTEAFF	TGTGCCAGCTCACCACATCCAGGAACAAGAAACACTGAAGCTTTCTTT
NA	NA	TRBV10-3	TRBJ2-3	CAIRGSTGTQYF	TGTGCCATACGGGGGTCCACGGGTACGCAGTATTTT
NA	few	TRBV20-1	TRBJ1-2	CSARDPGERGYTF	TGCAGTGCTAGAGATCCTGGGGAACGGGGCTACACCTTC
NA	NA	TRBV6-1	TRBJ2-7	CASSEGSTYDQYF	TGTGCCAGCAGTGAGGGCAGTACCTACGATCAGTACTTC
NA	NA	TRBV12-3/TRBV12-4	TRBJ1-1	CASSPPGQWAFF	TGTGCCAGCAGTCCTCCCGGACAGTGGGCTTTCTTT
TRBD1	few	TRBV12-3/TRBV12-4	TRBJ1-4	CASRAGTGTNEKLFF	TGTGCCAGCAGGGCCGGGACAGGGACTAATGAAAAACTGTTTTTT
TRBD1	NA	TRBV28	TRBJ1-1	CASSPIGQGAFF	TGTGCCAGCAGTCCCATAGGACAGGGGGCTTTCTTT
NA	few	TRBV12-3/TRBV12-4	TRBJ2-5	CASRPSHGPQETQYF	TGTGCCAGCAGGCCGTCGCATGGACCCCAAGAGACCCAGTACTTC
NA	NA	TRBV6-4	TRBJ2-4	CASSAAPGTGNIQYF	TGTGCCAGCAGTGCCGCACCCGGGACCGGGAACATTCAGTACTTC
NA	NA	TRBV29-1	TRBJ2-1	CSVEDPGRFSYNEQFF	TGCAGCGTTGAAGATCCGGGACGGTTCTCCTACAATGAGCAGTTCTTC
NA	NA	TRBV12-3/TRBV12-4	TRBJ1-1	CASSLFGSNTEAFF	TGTGCCAGCAGTTTATTTGGCAGCAACACTGAAGCTTTCTTT
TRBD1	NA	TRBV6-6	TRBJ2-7	CASRDSGTGAYEQYF	TGTGCCAGCAGGGATTCCGGGACAGGCGCCTACGAGCAGTACTTC
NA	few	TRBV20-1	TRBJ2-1	CNARVPGPPGNEQFF	TGCAATGCTAGGGTACCGGGACCCCCGGGGAATGAGCAGTTCTTC
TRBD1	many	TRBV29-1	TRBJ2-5	CSVQGQGQEQYF	TGCAGCGTTCAAGGACAGGGTCAAGAGCAGTACTTC
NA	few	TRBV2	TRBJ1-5	CASSVGLNQPQHF	TGTGCCAGCAGTGTTGGGCTTAATCAGCCCCAGCATTTT
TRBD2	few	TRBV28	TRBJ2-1	CASSPKLAGVSNNEQFF	TGTGCCAGCAGCCCGAAACTAGCGGGAGTATCGAACAATGAGCAGTTCTTC
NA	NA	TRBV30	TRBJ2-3	CAWREGTLDTQYF	TGTGCCTGGAGAGAGGGGACCCTTGATACGCAGTATTTT